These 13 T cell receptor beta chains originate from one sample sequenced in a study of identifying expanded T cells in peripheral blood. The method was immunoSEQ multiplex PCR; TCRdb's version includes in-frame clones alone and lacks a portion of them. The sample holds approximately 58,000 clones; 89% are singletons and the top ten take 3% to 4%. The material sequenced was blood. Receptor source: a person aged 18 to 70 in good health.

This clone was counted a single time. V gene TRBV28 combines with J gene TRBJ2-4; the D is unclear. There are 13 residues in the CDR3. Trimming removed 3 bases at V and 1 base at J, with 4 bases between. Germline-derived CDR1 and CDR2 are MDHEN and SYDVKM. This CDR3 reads CASSLAAKNIQYF. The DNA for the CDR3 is TGTGCCAGCAGTTTGGCCGCCAAAAACATTCAGTACTTC.

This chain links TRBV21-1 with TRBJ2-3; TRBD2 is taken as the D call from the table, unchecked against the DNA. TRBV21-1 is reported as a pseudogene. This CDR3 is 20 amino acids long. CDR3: CASSKAQREVPPSSTDTQYF. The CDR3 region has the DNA TGTGCCAGCAGCAAAGCCCAGCGGGAGGTTCCCCCTTCTAGCACAGATACGCAGTATTTT.

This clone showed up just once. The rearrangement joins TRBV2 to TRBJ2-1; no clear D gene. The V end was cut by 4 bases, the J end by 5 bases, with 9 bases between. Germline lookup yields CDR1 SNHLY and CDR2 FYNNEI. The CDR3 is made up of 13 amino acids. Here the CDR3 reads CASSGFNDNEQFF. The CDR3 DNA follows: TGTGCCAGCAGTGGCTTTAACGACAATGAGCAGTTCTTC.

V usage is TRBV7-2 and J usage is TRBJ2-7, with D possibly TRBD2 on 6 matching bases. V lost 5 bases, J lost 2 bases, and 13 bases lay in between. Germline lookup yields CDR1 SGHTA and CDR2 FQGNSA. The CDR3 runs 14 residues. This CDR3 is CASSRAGGTYEQYF. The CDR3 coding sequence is TGTGCCAGCAGCCGGGCCGGGGGAACCTACGAGCAGTACTTC.

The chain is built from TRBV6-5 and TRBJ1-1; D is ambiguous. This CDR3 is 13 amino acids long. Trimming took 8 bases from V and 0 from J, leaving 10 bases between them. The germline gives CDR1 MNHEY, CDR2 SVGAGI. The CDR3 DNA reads TGTGCCAGCTCAAAGGGTATGAACACTGAAGCTTTCTTT. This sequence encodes CASSKGMNTEAFF.

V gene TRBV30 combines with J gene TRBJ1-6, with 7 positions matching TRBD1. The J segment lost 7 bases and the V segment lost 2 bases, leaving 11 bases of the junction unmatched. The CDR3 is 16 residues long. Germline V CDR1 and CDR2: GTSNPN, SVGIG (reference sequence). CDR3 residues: CAWSKSQGMGNSPLHF. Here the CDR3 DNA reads TGTGCCTGGAGTAAATCACAGGGGATGGGCAATTCACCCCTCCACTTT.

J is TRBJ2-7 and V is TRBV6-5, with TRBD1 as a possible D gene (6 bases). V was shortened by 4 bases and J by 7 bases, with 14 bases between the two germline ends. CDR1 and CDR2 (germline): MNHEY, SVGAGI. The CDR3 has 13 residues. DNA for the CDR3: TGTGCCAGCAGTTCCACAGGGTTGGGTGAGCAGTACTTC. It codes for CASSSTGLGEQYF.

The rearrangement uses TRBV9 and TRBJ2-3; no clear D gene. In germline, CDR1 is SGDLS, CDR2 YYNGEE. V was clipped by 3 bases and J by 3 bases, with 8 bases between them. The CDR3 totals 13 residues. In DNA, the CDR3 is TGTGCCAGCAGCGAGATGACAACAGATACGCAGTATTTT. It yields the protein CASSEMTTDTQYF. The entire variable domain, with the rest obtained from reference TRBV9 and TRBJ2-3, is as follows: DSGVTQTPKHLITATGQRVTLRCSPRSGDLSVYWYQQSLDQGLQFLIQYYNGEERAKGNILERFSAQQFPDLHSELNLSSLELGDSALYFCASSEMTTDTQYFGPGTRLTVL.

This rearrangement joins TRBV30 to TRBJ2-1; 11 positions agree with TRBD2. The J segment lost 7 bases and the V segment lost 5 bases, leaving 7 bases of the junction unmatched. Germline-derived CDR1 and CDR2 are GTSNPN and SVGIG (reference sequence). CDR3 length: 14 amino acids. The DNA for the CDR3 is TGTGCCTGGGTAACTAGCGGGGGTTATAATGAGCAGTTCTTC. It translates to CAWVTSGGYNEQFF.

CDR3 DNA: TGTGCCAGCAAAAGCTCCTACAATGAGCAGTTCTTC. This gives the protein CASKSSYNEQFF. The V call is TRBV6-6, the J call TRBJ2-1; D not resolved. Germline V gene lookup returns CDR1 MNHNY and CDR2 SVGAGI (reference sequence). The CDR3 has 12 residues. V was pared by 7 bases and J by 0 bases, with 4 bases between.

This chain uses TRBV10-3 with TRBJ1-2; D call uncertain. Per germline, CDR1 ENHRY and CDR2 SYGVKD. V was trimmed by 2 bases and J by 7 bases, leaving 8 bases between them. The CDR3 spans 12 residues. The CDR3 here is CAISESEGGYTF. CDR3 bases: TGTGCCATCAGTGAGAGCGAGGGTGGCTACACCTTC.

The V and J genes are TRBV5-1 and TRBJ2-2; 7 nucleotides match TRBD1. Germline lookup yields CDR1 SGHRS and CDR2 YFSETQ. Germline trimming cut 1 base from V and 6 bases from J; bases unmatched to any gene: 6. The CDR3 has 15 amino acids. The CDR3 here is CASSLPFDRAGELFF. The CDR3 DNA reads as TGCGCCAGCAGCTTGCCCTTTGACAGGGCCGGGGAGCTGTTTTTT.

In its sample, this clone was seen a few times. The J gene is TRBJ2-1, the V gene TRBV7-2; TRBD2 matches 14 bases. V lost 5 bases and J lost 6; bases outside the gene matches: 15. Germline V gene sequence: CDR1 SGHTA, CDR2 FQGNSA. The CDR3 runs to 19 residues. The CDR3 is CASSLRLAGGPGHGNEQFF. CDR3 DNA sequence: TGTGCCAGCAGCCTGCGACTAGCGGGGGGGCCGGGGCACGGCAATGAGCAGTTCTTC. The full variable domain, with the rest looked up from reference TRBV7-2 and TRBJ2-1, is GAGVSQSPSNKVTEKGKDVELRCDPISGHTALYWYRQSLGQGLEFLIYFQGNSAPDKSGLPSDRFSAERTGGSVSTLTIQRTQQEDSAVYLCASSLRLAGGPGHGNEQFFGPGTRLTVL.